This T cell receptor (beta chain) was retrieved from a study of T cell responses to AZD1222 COVID-19 vaccine. The study's findings and limits: There were repertoire samples only from the period after the peak T cell response. Among spike-specific TCRs, nearly half reportedly target unmutated variant regions. Donors were mostly white British, more females; clonal diversity possibly underestimated. An increase in Spike-specific TCR breadth and depth was observed after two AZD1222 doses.

As to this clone: Its antigen is undetermined.

Sequenced by immunoSEQ multiplex PCR; TCRdb stores in-frame clones only, minus some. Here the sample spans 120,000 or so clones, 84% being singletons. The CDR3 runs 15 residues. Trimming shortened V by 5 bases and J by 4 bases, and 15 bases separated the two germline ends. Germline CDR1 reads LNHDA; CDR2 reads SQIVND (reference sequence). This sample comprised peripheral blood, obtained 28 days after the second AZD1222 dose. The V call is TRBV19, the J call TRBJ1-3; D might be TRBD1 (5 bases). This clonotype originated in an adult who received the AZD1222 COVID-19 vaccine. CDR3 loop: CASSLPPGRGNTIYF. The CDR3 nucleotides are TGTGCCAGTAGTCTACCCCCAGGGCGCGGAAACACCATATATTTT.